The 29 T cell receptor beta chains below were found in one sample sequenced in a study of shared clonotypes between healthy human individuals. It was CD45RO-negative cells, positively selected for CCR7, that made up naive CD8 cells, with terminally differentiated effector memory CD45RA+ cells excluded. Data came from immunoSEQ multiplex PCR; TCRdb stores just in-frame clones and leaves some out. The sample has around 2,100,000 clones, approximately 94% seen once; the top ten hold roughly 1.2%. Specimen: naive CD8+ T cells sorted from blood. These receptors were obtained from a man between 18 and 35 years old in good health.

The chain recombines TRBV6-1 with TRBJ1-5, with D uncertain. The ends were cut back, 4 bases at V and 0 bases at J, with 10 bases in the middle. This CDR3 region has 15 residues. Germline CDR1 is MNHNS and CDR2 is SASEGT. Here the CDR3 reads CASSAVLFSNQPQHF. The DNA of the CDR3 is TGTGCCAGCAGTGCTGTACTTTTTAGCAATCAGCCCCAGCATTTT.

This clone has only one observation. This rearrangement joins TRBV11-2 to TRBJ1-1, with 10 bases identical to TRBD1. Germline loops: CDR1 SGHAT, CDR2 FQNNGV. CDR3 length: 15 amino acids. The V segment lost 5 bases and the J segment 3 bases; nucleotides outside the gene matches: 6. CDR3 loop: CASSADRGLYTEAFF. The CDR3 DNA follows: TGTGCCAGCAGCGCCGACAGGGGGCTTTACACTGAAGCTTTCTTT.

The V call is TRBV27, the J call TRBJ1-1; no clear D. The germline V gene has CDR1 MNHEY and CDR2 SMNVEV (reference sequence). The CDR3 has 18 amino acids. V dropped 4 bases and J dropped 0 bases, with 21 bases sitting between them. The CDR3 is CASSSYRDFKEMNTEAFF. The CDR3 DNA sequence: TGTGCCAGCAGTTCCTACCGGGATTTCAAGGAAATGAACACTGAAGCTTTCTTT.

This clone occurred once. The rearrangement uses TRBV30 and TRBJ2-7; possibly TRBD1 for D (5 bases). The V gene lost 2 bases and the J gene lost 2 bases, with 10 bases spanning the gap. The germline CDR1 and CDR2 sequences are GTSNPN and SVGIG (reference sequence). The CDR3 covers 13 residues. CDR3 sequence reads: CAWSRTGPYEQYF. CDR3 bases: TGTGCCTGGAGTCGAACAGGACCCTACGAGCAGTACTTC.

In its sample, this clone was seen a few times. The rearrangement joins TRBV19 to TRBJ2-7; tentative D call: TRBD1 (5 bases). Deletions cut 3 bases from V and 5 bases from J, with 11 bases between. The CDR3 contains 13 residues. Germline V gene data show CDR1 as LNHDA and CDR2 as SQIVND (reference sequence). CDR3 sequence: CASSMARAHEQYF. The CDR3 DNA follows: TGTGCCAGTAGTATGGCCAGGGCCCACGAGCAGTACTTC.

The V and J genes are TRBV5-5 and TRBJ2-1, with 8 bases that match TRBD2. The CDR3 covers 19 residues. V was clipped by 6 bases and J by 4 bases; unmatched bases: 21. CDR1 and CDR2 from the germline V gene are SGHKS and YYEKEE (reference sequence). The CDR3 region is CASTPGGVMGGNTYNEQFF. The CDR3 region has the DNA TGTGCCAGCACCCCCGGGGGGGTCATGGGGGGAAACACATACAATGAGCAGTTCTTC.

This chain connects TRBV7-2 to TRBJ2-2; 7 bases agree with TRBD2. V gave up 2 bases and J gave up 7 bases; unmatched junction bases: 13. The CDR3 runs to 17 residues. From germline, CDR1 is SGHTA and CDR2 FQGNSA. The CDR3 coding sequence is TGTGCCAGCAGCTTACCCCTCCACTGGGAGGGAGGCGGGGAGCTGTTTTTT. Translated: CASSLPLHWEGGGELFF. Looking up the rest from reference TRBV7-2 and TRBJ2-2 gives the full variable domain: GAGVSQSPSNKVTEKGKDVELRCDPISGHTALYWYRQSLGQGLEFLIYFQGNSAPDKSGLPSDRFSAERTGGSVSTLTIQRTQQEDSAVYLCASSLPLHWEGGGELFFGEGSRLTVL.

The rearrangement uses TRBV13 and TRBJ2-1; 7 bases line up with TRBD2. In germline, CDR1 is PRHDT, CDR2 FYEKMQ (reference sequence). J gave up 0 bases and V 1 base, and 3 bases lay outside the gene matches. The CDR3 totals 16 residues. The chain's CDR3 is CASSLASGGSYNEQFF. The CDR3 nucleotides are TGTGCCAGCAGCTTAGCGTCGGGGGGCTCCTACAATGAGCAGTTCTTC.

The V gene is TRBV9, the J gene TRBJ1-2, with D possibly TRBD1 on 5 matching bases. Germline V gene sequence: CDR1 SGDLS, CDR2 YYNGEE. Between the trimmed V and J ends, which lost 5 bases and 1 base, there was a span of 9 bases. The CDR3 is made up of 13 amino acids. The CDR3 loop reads CASRGLYNYGYTF. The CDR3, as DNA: TGTGCCAGCAGGGGACTTTATAACTATGGCTACACCTTC.

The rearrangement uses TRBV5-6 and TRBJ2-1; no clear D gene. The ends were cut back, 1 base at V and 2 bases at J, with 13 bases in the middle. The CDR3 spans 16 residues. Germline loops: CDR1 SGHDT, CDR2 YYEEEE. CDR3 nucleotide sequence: TGTGCCAGCAGCTTGAATGGACGGAAAACCTACAATGAGCAGTTCTTC. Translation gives CASSLNGRKTYNEQFF.

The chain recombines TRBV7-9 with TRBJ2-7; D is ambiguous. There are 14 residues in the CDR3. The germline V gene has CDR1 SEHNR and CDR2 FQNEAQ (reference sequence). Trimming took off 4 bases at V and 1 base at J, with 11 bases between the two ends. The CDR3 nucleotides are TGTGCCAGCAGCTCCTCACAGCAGTCCTACGAGCAGTACTTC. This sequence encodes CASSSSQQSYEQYF.

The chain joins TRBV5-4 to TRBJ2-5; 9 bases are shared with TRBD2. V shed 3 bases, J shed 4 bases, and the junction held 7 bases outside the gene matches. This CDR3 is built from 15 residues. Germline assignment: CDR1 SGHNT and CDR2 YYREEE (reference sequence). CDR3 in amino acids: CASSYSGSMSETQYF. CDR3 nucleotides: TGTGCCAGCAGCTATAGCGGGAGTATGTCAGAGACCCAGTACTTC. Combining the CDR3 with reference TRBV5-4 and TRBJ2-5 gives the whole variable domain ETGVTQSPTHLIKTRGQQVTLRCSSQSGHNTVSWYQQALGQGPQFIFQYYREEENGRGNFPPRFSGLQFPNYSSELNVNALELDDSALYLCASSYSGSMSETQYFGPGTRLLVL.

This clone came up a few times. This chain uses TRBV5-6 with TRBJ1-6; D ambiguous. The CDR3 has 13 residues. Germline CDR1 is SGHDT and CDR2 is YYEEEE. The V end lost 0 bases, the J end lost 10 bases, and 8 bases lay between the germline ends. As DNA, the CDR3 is TGTGCCAGCAGCTTGGAGATGGACTCACCCCTCCACTTT. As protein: CASSLEMDSPLHF.

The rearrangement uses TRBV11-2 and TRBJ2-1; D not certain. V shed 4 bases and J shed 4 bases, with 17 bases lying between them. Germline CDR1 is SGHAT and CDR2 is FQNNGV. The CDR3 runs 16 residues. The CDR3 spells CASSSLSVLGYNEQFF. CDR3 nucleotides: TGTGCCAGCAGCTCGTTGAGCGTATTGGGATACAATGAGCAGTTCTTC.

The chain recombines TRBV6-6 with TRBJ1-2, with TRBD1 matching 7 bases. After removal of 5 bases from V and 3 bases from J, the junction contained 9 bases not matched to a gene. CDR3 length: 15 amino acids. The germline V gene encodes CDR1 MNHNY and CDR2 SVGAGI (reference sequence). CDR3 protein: CASSPLDRLDYGYTF. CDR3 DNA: TGTGCCAGCAGTCCCCTGGACAGGCTTGACTATGGCTACACCTTC.

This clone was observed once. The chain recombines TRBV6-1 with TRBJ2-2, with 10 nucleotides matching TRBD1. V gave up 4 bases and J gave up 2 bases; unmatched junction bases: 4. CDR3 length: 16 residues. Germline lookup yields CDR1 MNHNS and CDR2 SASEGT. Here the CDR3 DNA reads TGTGCCAGCAGTGGTCCGACAGGGGGCAACACCGGGGAGCTGTTTTTT. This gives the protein CASSGPTGGNTGELFF.

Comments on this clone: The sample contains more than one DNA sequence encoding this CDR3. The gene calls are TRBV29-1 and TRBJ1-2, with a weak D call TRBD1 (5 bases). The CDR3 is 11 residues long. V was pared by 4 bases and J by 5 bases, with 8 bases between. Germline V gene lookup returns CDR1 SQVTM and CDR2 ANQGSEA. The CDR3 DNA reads TGCAGCGTTGTGGGGGGATATGGCTACACCTTC. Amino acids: CSVVGGYGYTF.

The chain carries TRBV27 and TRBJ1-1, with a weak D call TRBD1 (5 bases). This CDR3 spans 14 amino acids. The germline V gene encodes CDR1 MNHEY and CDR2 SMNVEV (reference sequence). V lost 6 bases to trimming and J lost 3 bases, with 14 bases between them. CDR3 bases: TGTGCCAGCAGCGCCGGGGGGGGAGACACTGAAGCTTTCTTT. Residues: CASSAGGGDTEAFF.

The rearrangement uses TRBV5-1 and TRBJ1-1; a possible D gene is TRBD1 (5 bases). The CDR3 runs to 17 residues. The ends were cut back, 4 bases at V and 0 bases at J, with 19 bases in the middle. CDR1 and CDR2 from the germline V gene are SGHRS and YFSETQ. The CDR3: CASSLGAHGGLNTEAFF. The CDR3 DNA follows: TGCGCCAGCAGCCTAGGGGCGCACGGGGGATTGAACACTGAAGCTTTCTTT.

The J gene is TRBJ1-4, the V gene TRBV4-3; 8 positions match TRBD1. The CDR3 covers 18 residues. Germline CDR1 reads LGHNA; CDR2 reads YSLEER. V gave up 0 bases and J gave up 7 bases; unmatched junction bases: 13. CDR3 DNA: TGCGCCAGCAGCCAAGAGGGACAGGCCACCGCCGAGGGTGAAAAACTGTTTTTT. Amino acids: CASSQEGQATAEGEKLFF.

The CDR3 spells CASSTGRVLGGELFF. The CDR3 region has the DNA TGTGCCAGCAGCACGGGCCGGGTCTTGGGCGGGGAGCTGTTTTTT. The genes are TRBV7-9 and TRBJ2-2; D unclear. The CDR3 contains 15 residues. Trimming pared 5 bases from V and 7 bases from J, leaving 17 bases between. Germline V lookup: CDR1 SEHNR, CDR2 FQNEAQ (reference sequence).

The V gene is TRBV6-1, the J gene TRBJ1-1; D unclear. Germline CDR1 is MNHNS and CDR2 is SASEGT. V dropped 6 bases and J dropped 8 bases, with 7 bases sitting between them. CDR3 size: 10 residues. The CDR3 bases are TGTGCCAGCAGGGACGGCGAAGCTTTCTTT. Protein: CASRDGEAFF.

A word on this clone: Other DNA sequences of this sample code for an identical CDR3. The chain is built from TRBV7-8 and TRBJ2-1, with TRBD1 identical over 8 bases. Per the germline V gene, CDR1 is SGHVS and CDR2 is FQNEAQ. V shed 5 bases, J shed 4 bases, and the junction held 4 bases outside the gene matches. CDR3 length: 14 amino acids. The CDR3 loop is CASSPGGPYNEQFF. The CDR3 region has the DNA TGTGCCAGCAGCCCAGGGGGCCCTTACAATGAGCAGTTCTTC. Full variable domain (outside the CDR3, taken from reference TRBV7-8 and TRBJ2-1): GAGVSQSPRYKVAKRGQDVALRCDPISGHVSLFWYQQALGQGPEFLTYFQNEAQLDKSGLPSDRFFAERPEGSVSTLKIQRTQQEDSAVYLCASSPGGPYNEQFFGPGTRLTVL.

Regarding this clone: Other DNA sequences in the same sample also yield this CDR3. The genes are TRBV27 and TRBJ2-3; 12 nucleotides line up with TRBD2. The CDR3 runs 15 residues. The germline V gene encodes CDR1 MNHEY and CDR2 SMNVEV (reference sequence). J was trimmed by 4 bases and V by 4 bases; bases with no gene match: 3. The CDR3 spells CASSSLAGGPDTQYF. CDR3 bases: TGTGCCAGCAGTTCGCTAGCGGGAGGGCCAGATACGCAGTATTTT.

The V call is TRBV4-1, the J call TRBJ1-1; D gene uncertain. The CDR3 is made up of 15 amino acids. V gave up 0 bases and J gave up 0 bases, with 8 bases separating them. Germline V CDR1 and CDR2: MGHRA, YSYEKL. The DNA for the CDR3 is TGCGCCAGCAGCCAAGAAACCCAAATGAACACTGAAGCTTTCTTT. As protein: CASSQETQMNTEAFF.

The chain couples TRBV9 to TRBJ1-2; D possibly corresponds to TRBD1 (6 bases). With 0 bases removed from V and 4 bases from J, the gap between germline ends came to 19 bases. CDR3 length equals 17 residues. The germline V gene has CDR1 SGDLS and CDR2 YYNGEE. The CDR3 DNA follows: TGTGCCAGCAGCGTAGATGGAGGCGGGGACATCACCTATGGCTACACCTTC. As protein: CASSVDGGGDITYGYTF.

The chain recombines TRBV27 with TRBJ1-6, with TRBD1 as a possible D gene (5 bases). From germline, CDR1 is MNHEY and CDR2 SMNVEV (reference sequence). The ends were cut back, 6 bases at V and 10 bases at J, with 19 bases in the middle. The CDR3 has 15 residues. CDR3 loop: CASSPGHGALSPLHF. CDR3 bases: TGTGCCAGCAGCCCTGGACATGGGGCTTTGTCACCCCTCCACTTT.

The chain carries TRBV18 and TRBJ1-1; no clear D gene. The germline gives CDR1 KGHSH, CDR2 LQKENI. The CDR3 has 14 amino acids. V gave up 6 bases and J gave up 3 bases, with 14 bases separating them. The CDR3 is CASSLSGTDTEAFF. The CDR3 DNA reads TGTGCCAGCTCCCTAAGCGGCACGGACACTGAAGCTTTCTTT.

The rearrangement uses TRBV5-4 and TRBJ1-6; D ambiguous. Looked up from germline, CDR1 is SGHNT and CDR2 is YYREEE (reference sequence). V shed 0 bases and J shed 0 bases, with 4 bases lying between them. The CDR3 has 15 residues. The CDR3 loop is CASSLESSYNSPLHF. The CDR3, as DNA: TGTGCCAGCAGCTTGGAAAGCTCCTATAATTCACCCCTCCACTTT.